This T cell receptor beta chain was recorded in a study of beta chain features in type 1 diabetes. Concerning this clone: As yet, its antigen is unknown.

Overall study results and limits: A potential influence of HLA type upon TCRB rearrangement remained unresolved herein. The naive, central memory and Treg TCRB repertoires looked more alike in patients than they did in healthy donors. Type 1 diabetes patients had TCRB CDR3s that were shorter (moderately but significantly so) in all four CD4+ subsets. With patients and controls alike, PCR might favor shorter templates to an equal degree.

Trimming took 0 bases from V and 8 from J, leaving 16 bases between them. Germline CDR1 MGHRA, CDR2 YSYEKL. CDR3 length: 15 residues. Expressed TCRB transcripts were sequenced, since all the RNA that had been isolated was reverse transcribed. Some clones are missing from TCRdb's copy, which holds only in-frame ones; the method was immunoSEQ multiplex PCR. The data show 250,000 to 300,000 clones, around 24% seen once. The source material was naive CD4+ T cells from blood. V is TRBV4-1 and J is TRBJ1-2; possible D gene TRBD1, 5 bases. This TCR derives from a woman aged 30 to 39 with type 1 diabetes. CDR3 in amino acids: CASSQDTTGPRGYTF. CDR3 nucleotides: TGCGCCAGCAGCCAAGATACTACAGGTCCACGAGGCTACACCTTC.